This is a list of T cell receptor beta chains from one sample in a study of beta chain features in type 1 diabetes. The assay was immunoSEQ multiplex PCR, and TCRdb's table has in-frame clones only and misses some. Found here are 680,000 or so clones, roughly 12% of them singletons; the top ten hold approximately 0.02%. What was sequenced was naive CD4+ T cells from blood. Every receptor here comes from a man between 18 and 29 years old with type 1 diabetes. CDR3s include the opening cysteine and the closing phenylalanine or tryptophan. The D gene is left open where the match is weak. Size is omitted from some rows. Given values are once, few, many or a class for expanded clones.

j_call: TRBJ2-1
v_call: TRBV19
d_call: .
clone_size: few
cdr3_nt: TGTGCCAGTAGTATTTTACAGGATCCCGGCCATGAGCAGTTCTTC
cdr3_aa: CASSILQDPGHEQFF

j_call: TRBJ1-5
v_call: TRBV19
d_call: TRBD1
clone_size: .
cdr3_nt: TGTGCCAGTAGTACGAATAACAGGGGACGAGGTCAGCCCCAGCATTTT
cdr3_aa: CASSTNNRGRGQPQHF

j_call: TRBJ2-1
v_call: TRBV10-3
d_call: TRBD2
clone_size: .
cdr3_nt: TGTGCCATCATGAGTAGCGGGGGGTCCTACAATGAGCAGTTCTTC
cdr3_aa: CAIMSSGGSYNEQFF

j_call: TRBJ1-2
v_call: TRBV20-1
d_call: TRBD1
clone_size: .
cdr3_nt: TGCAGTGGGGACAGGGCCTACACCTTC
cdr3_aa: CSGDRAYTF

j_call: TRBJ2-3
v_call: TRBV5-1
d_call: .
clone_size: few
cdr3_nt: TGCGCCAGCAGCTTGGGAGCCCTACAGAGCACAGATACGCAGTATTTT
cdr3_aa: CASSLGALQSTDTQYF

j_call: TRBJ1-1
v_call: TRBV6-5
d_call: .
clone_size: .
cdr3_nt: TGTGCCAGCAGTTACGGGGGGATGAACACTGAAGCTTTCTTT
cdr3_aa: CASSYGGMNTEAFF

j_call: TRBJ1-1
v_call: TRBV5-1
d_call: .
clone_size: .
cdr3_nt: TGCGCCAGCAGCTTGCAAAGGGATCGGTCTGAAGCTTTCTTT
cdr3_aa: CASSLQRDRSEAFF

j_call: TRBJ2-3
v_call: TRBV5-1
d_call: TRBD1
clone_size: .
cdr3_nt: TGCGCCAGCAGCCTTGGCCCGCGGACAGGAGGCACAGATACGCAGTATTTT
cdr3_aa: CASSLGPRTGGTDTQYF

j_call: TRBJ1-1
v_call: TRBV7-2
d_call: .
clone_size: .
cdr3_nt: TGTGCCAGCAGCTTAGTTGGGGAGCACACTGAAGCTTTCTTT
cdr3_aa: CASSLVGEHTEAFF

j_call: TRBJ2-6
v_call: TRBV9
d_call: TRBD1
clone_size: .
cdr3_nt: TGTGCCAGCAGCGCCCGACAGGGGTTAGACTCTGGGGCCAACGTCCTGACTTTC
cdr3_aa: CASSARQGLDSGANVLTF

j_call: TRBJ1-2
v_call: TRBV7-9
d_call: .
clone_size: few
cdr3_nt: TGTGCCAGCAGCCGAGGCGGGGAGTATGGCTACACCTTC
cdr3_aa: CASSRGGEYGYTF

j_call: TRBJ1-5
v_call: TRBV30
d_call: .
clone_size: .
cdr3_nt: TGTGCCTGGACCGTCGGCAATCAGCCCCAGCATTTT
cdr3_aa: CAWTVGNQPQHF

j_call: TRBJ2-2
v_call: TRBV30
d_call: .
clone_size: few
cdr3_nt: TGTGCCTGGATGGGGGGGCGGAGCACCGGGGAGCTGTTTTTT
cdr3_aa: CAWMGGRSTGELFF

j_call: TRBJ1-1
v_call: TRBV19
d_call: .
clone_size: few
cdr3_nt: TGTGCCAGTAGTATACCTACGGCGAACACTGAAGCTTTCTTT
cdr3_aa: CASSIPTANTEAFF

j_call: TRBJ2-2
v_call: TRBV5-1
d_call: TRBD1
clone_size: .
cdr3_nt: TGCGCCAGCATGAGTGGGACAGGGGCCACCGGGGAGCTGTTTTTT
cdr3_aa: CASMSGTGATGELFF

j_call: TRBJ2-2
v_call: TRBV7-2
d_call: .
clone_size: .
cdr3_nt: TGTGCCAGCAGCTTAACCCCCGCACCCGGGGAGCTGTTTTTT
cdr3_aa: CASSLTPAPGELFF

j_call: TRBJ2-1
v_call: TRBV6-1
d_call: .
clone_size: few
cdr3_nt: TGTGCCAGCAGTGATTCTCCTCAGTTCAATGAGCAGTTCTTC
cdr3_aa: CASSDSPQFNEQFF

j_call: TRBJ2-7
v_call: TRBV5-1
d_call: TRBD2
clone_size: few
cdr3_nt: TGCGCCAGCAGCTTGGCAACGGGACTAGGTTCCTACGAGCAGTACTTC
cdr3_aa: CASSLATGLGSYEQYF

j_call: TRBJ2-7
v_call: TRBV2
d_call: .
clone_size: few
cdr3_nt: TGTGCCAGCAGTGAAAGTCGGCTAGCGACGACCTACGAGCAGTACTTC
cdr3_aa: CASSESRLATTYEQYF

j_call: TRBJ1-2
v_call: TRBV7-2
d_call: TRBD1
clone_size: few
cdr3_nt: TGTGCCAGCAGCTTACAGGGGGCGGGAGAAGGCTACACCTTC
cdr3_aa: CASSLQGAGEGYTF

j_call: TRBJ1-1
v_call: TRBV13
d_call: TRBD1
clone_size: few
cdr3_nt: TGTGCCAGCAGACGACCTCTGACAGGGGGATCTTTCTTT
cdr3_aa: CASRRPLTGGSFF

j_call: TRBJ2-7
v_call: TRBV7-8
d_call: TRBD1
clone_size: few
cdr3_nt: TGTGCCAGCAGCCGGACAGGCATCTACGAGCAGTACTTC
cdr3_aa: CASSRTGIYEQYF

j_call: TRBJ1-2
v_call: TRBV18
d_call: TRBD1
clone_size: .
cdr3_nt: TGTGCCAGCTCACCGGAAGACAGGGTATTCTATGGCTACACCTTC
cdr3_aa: CASSPEDRVFYGYTF

j_call: TRBJ2-7
v_call: TRBV7-3
d_call: .
clone_size: few
cdr3_nt: TGTGCCAGCAGTCCGGAGGCAACCTCACGGTACGAGCAGTACTTC
cdr3_aa: CASSPEATSRYEQYF